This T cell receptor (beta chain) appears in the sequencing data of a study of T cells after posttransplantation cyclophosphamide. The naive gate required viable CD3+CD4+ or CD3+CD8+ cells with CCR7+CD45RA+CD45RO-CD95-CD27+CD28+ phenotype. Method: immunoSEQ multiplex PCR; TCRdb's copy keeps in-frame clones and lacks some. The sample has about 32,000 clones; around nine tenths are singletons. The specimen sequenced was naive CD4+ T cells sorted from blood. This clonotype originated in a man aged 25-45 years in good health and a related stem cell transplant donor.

The CDR3 DNA is TGTGCCAGCAGCTTAGATCCAGGCACTGAAGCTTTCTTT. Protein product: CASSLDPGTEAFF. This chain links TRBV7-2 with TRBJ1-1; D ambiguous. V was trimmed by 1 base and J by 4 bases, leaving 7 bases between them. The CDR3 length is 13 residues. The germline V gene encodes CDR1 SGHTA and CDR2 FQGNSA.